The sample holds a few counts of the clone carrying this T cell receptor (beta chain). The antigen is undetermined. Using RNA transcripts as the source, TCR beta CDR3 regions were amplified. TCR CDR3 regions were first amplified by RT-PCR with HTBI primers. TCRdb redid the calling of the multiplex PCR reads with MiXCR, one entry per CDR3 protein. This sample has fewer than 500,000 distinct CDR3 sequences, with around an eighth found just once. Hyperthyroidism patients were newly diagnosed, had disease duration under 2 months, and were aged 18 to 65 years. Orbital computed tomography and thyroid ultrasound, together with serum TRAb and thyroxine and clinical symptoms, were used for diagnoses. Progressors' blood was drawn at hyperthyroidism diagnosis, before ophthalmopathy symptoms. The record originates from a study of T cells in Graves' hyperthyroidism and ophthalmopathy. Study conclusions and caveats: Expanded thyroid clonotypes (above 0.001) were mostly also found in blood.

This sequence originates from a man aged 25 to 40 with Graves' hyperthyroidism that later progressed to Graves' ophthalmopathy. Sample: blood.

For the CDR3, the DNA is TGTGCCAGCACCCCAAGGGCAGACAGGGGGTATAACACTGAAGCTTTCTTT. Translating gives CASTPRADRGYNTEAFF. This chain uses TRBV7-6 with TRBJ1-1; 9 bases map to TRBD1. V lost 7 bases, J lost 2 bases, and 14 bases stayed unmatched. This CDR3 is built from 17 residues. Germline CDR1 SGHVS, CDR2 FNYEAQ.